This TCR beta chain originates from a study of T cell repertoires in cytomegalovirus infection. Overall study: As its CMV epitopes, the study selected recently identified HLA-C-restricted and well-studied HLA-B-restricted targets. A matching HLA type, together with CMV infection, was signaled by public TCR beta signatures.

A single record per CDR3 protein comes from TCRdb applying MiXCR to the reads. The top ten clones hold 13% of a sample with about 350,000 distinct CDR3 sequences, nearly 35% of them seen once. This clonotype was counted a few times. Its antigen is currently unknown. In germline, CDR1 is GTSNPN, CDR2 SVGIG (reference sequence). This CDR3 region has 14 residues. Trimming removed 5 bases from V and 5 bases from J; junction bases left unmatched: 7. The sequencing here drew on cultured PBMCs, taken from culture after CMV antigen stimulation. This chain joins TRBV30 and TRBJ2-3; 10 positions match TRBD2. The clonotype originates from a human donor in good health (CMV status not recorded). Some clones in this sample may be carry-over from other donors' samples. CDR3 sequence (DNA): TGTGCCTGGGGGAAGAGCGGGGGGGTAGATACGCAGTATTTT. This codes for CAWGKSGGVDTQYF.